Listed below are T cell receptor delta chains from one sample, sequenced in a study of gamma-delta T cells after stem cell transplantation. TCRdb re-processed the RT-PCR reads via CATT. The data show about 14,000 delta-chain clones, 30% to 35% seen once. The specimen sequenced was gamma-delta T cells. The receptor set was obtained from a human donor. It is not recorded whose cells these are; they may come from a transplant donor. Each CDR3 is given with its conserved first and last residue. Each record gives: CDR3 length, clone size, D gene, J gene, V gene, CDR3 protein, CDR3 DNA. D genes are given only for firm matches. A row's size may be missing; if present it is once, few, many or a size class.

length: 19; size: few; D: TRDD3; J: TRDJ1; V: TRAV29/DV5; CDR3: CAASGPLTGGYIAADKLIF; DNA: TGTGCAGCAAGCGGGCCCCTAACTGGGGGATATATTGCGGCCGATAAACTCATCTTT
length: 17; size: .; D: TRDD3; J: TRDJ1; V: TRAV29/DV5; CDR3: CAASAGDGGYAGDKLIF; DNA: TGTGCAGCAAGCGCGGGGGATGGGGGATACGCGGGGGATAAACTCATCTTT
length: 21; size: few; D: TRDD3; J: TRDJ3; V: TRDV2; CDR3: CACDTAILGDSSSWDTRQMFF; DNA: TGTGCCTGTGACACCGCAATACTGGGGGATTCAAGCTCCTGGGACACCCGACAGATGTTTTTC
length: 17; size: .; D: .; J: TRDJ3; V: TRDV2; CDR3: CACDTVGVPWDTRQMFF; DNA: TGTGCCTGTGACACCGTCGGGGTTCCCTGGGACACCCGACAGATGTTTTTC
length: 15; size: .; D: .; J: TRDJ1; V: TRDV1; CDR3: CALGEAERGNDKLIF; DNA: TGTGCTCTTGGGGAAGCGGAAAGGGGAAACGATAAACTCATCTTT
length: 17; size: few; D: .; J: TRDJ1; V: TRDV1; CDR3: CALRTAKEPRTTDKLIF; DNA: TGTGCTCTTAGGACCGCGAAGGAACCCAGAACCACCGATAAACTCATCTTT
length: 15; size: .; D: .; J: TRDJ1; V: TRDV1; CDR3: CALGELPSGTDKLIF; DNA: TGTGCTCTTGGGGAACTTCCGTCAGGCACCGATAAACTCATCTTT
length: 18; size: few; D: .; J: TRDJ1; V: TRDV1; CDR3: CALGGVPTLLGAPDKLIF; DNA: TGTGCTCTTGGGGGGGTTCCTACGCTACTGGGGGCCCCCGATAAACTCATCTTT
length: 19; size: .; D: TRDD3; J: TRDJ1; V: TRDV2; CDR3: CACDTPSVWGIRDTDKLIF; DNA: TGTGCCTGTGACACCCCGTCGGTATGGGGGATACGCGACACCGATAAACTCATCTTT
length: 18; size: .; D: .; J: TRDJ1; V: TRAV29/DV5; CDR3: CSATIRFSQLVDTDKLIF; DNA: TGTTCTGCAACCATTCGATTTTCTCAACTGGTTGACACCGATAAACTCATCTTT
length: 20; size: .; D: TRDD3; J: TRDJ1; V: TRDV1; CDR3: CALGPTRASKRAGGTDKLIF; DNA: TGTGCTCTTGGGCCCACAAGGGCCTCAAAGAGGGCTGGGGGAACCGATAAACTCATCTTT
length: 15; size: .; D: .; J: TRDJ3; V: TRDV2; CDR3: CACDPMGWDTRQMFF; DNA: TGTGCCTGTGACCCTATGGGCTGGGACACCCGACAGATGTTTTTC
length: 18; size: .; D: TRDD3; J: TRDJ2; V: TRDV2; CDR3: CACDSISGGYALTAQLFF; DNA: TGTGCCTGTGACTCTATTTCTGGGGGATACGCCTTGACAGCACAACTCTTCTTT
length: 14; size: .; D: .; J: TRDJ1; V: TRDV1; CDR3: CALGERQGNDKLIF; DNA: TGTGCTCTTGGGGAAAGACAGGGAAACGATAAACTCATCTTC
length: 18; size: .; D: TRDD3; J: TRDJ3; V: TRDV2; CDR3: CACDLLGDHPLYTRQMFF; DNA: TGTGCCTGTGACTTACTGGGGGATCATCCCTTGTACACCCGACAGATGTTTTTC
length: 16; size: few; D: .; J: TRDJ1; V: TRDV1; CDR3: CALGEPGGPDSDKLIF; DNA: TGTGCTCTTGGGGAACCAGGAGGTCCGGATAGCGATAAACTCATCTTT
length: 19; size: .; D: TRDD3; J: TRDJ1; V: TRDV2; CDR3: CACDTSGRRPGGYADKLIF; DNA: TGTGCCTGTGACACCTCCGGCAGAAGGCCTGGGGGATACGCGGATAAACTCATCTTT
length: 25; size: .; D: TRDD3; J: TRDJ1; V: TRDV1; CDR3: CALGEHRLRSPANSLGEPYTDKLIF; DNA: TGTGCTCTTGGGGAACATAGGCTACGGAGCCCGGCAAATTCCCTGGGGGAGCCGTACACCGATAAACTCATCTTT
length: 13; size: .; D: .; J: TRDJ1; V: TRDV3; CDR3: CAFSILFPPNFIF; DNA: TGTGCCTTTAGTATCCTATTCCCCCCTAACTTCATCTTT
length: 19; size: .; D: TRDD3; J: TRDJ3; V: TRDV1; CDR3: CALGELLLGRSWDTRQMFF; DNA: TGTGCTCTTGGGGAATTACTACTGGGGCGCTCCTGGGACACCCGACAGATGTTTTTC
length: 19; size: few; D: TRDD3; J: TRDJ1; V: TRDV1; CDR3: CALGGHSILGDSDTDKLIF; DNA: TGTGCTCTTGGGGGTCATTCCATACTGGGGGATTCAGACACCGATAAACTCATCTTT
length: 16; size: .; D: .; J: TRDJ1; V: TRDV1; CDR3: CALGEFQLRNTDKLIF; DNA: TGTGCTCTTGGGGAGTTTCAACTGCGGAACACCGATAAACTCATCTTT
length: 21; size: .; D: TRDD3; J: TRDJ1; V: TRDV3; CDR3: CACTFPNFCLGDNNDTDKLIF; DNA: TGTGCCTGCACCTTCCCTAATTTTTGTCTGGGGGATAATAATGACACCGATAAACTCATCTTT
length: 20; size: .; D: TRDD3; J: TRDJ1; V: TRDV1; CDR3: CALGADSWGDTTLYTDKLIF; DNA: TGTGCTCTTGGGGCGGATTCGTGGGGGGATACCACTTTGTACACCGATAAACTCATCTTT
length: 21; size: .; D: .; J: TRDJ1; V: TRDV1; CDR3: CALGECTSGDRSYYYTDKLIF; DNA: TGTGCTCTTGGGGAATGTACGTCTGGGGACCGATCATACTATTACACCGATAAACTCATCTTT
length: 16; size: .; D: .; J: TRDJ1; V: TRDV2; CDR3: CACVGAWETYTDKLIF; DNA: TGTGCCTGTGTGGGGGCCTGGGAGACGTATACCGATAAACTCATCTTT
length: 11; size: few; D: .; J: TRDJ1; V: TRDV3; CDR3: CAFSYTDKLIF; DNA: TGTGCCTTTAGCTACACCGATAAACTCATCTTT
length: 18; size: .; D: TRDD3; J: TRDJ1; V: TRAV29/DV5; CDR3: CAARVYWGLLQYTDKLIF; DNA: TGTGCAGCAAGGGTATACTGGGGGCTCTTACAGTACACCGATAAACTCATCTTT
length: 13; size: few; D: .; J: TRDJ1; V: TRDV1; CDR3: CALGVFYTDKLIF; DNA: TGTGCTCTTGGGGTATTTTACACCGATAAACTCATCTTT
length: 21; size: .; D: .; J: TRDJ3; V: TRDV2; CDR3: CACDGSYGGHLFSWDTRQMFF; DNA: TGTGCCTGTGACGGCTCTTATGGGGGTCACCTCTTCTCCTGGGACACCCGACAGATGTTTTTC
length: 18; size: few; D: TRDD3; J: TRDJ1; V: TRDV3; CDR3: CASLLGTGGYGYTDKLIF; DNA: TGTGCCTCCCTTCTGGGTACTGGGGGATACGGGTACACCGATAAACTCATCTTT
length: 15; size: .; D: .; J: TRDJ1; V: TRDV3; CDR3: CAFGARGGGTDKLIF; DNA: TGTGCCTTTGGTGCGCGGGGTGGGGGTACCGATAAACTCATCTTT
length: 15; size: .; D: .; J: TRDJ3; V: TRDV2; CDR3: CACDTSSWDTRQMFF; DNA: TGTGCCTGTGACACGAGCTCCTGGGACACCCGACAGATGTTTTTC
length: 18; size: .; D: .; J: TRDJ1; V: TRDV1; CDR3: CALGELRGPIWGADKLIF; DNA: TGTGCTCTTGGGGAACTAAGGGGTCCGATTTGGGGGGCCGATAAACTCATCTTT
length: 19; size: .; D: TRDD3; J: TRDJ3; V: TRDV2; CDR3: CACDSWGHQGSLDTRQMFF; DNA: TGTGCCTGTGACTCCTGGGGGCACCAGGGCTCCTTGGACACCCGACAGATGTTTTTC
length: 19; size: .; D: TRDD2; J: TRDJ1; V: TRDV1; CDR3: CALGEQFLPGTGYTDKLIF; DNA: TGTGCTCTTGGGGAACAGTTCCTACCGGGGACCGGGTACACCGATAAACTCATCTTT
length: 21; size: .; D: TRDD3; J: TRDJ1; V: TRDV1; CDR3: CALGEGAFLLGDTSGTDKLIF; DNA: TGTGCTCTTGGGGAAGGGGCCTTCCTACTGGGGGATACAAGTGGGACCGATAAACTCATCTTT
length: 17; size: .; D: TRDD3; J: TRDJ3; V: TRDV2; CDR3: CACDTLGGSWDTRQVFF; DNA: TGTGCCTGTGACACACTGGGGGGCTCCTGGGACACCCGACAGGTGTTTTTC
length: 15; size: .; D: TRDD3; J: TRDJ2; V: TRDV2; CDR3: CACVVRGDLTAKLFF; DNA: TGTGCCTGTGTCGTACGGGGGGATTTGACAGCAAAACTCTTCTTT
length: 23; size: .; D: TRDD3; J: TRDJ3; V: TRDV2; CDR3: CACDPCPHNWGIPPSWDTRQMFF; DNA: TGTGCCTGTGACCCTTGCCCCCACAACTGGGGGATACCGCCCTCCTGGGACACCCGACAGATGTTTTTC
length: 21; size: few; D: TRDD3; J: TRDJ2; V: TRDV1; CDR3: CALGEPKGEGSLGDSTAQLFF; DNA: TGTGCTCTTGGGGAACCGAAAGGAGAGGGGTCACTGGGGGATTCGACAGCACAACTCTTCTTT
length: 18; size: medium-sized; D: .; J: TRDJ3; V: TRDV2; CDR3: CACDKVLGSSWDTRQMFF; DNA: TGTGCCTGTGACAAAGTACTGGGAAGCTCCTGGGACACCCGACAGATGTTTTTC
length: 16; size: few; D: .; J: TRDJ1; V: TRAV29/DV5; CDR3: CASHSRLVTYVDKLIF; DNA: TGTGCTTCTCACTCCCGACTAGTCACGTACGTCGATAAACTCATCTTT
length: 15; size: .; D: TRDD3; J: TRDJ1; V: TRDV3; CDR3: CATSGGSRYTDKLIF; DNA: TGTGCCACTTCCGGGGGATCCCGGTACACCGATAAACTCATCTTT
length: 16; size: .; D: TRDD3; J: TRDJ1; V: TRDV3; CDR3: CACSFNWGIYTDKLIF; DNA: TGTGCCTGTTCCTTCAACTGGGGGATTTACACCGATAAACTCATCTTT
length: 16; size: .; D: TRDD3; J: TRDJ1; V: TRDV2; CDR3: CACDTVGDTLADKLIF; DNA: TGTGCCTGTGACACCGTGGGGGATACATTGGCCGATAAACTCATCTTT
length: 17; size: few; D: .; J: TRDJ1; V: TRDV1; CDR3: CALGATSYSLGDAGLIF; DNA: TGTGCTCTTGGGGCGACTTCCTACTCTCTGGGGGATGCGGGACTCATCTTT
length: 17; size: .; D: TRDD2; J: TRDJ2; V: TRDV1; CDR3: CALSEGLPVPLTAQLFF; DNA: TGTGCTCTTTCAGAGGGCCTTCCTGTGCCTTTGACAGCACAACTCTTCTTT
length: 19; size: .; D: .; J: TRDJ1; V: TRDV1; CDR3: CALGDLPHRGHTLPDKLIF; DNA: TGTGCTCTTGGGGATCTCCCCCACCGGGGCCATACATTGCCCGATAAACTCATCTTT
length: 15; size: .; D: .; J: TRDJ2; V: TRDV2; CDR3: CACDLPTSEAAHLFF; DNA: TGTGCCTGTGACCTACCCACGAGCGAGGCAGCACACCTCTTCTTT
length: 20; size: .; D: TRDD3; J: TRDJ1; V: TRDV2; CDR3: CACDTRPSGDWGMYTDKLIF; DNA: TGTGCCTGTGACACCCGGCCTTCGGGGGACTGGGGGATGTACACCGATAAACTCATCTTT
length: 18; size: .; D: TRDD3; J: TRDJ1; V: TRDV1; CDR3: CALGELVLGDTTTDKLIF; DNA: TGTGCTCTTGGGGAGCTTGTCCTGGGGGATACGACCACCGATAAACTCATCTTT
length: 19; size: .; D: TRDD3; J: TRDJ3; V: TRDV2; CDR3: CACDTGGIRETWDTRQMFF; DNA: TGTGCCTGTGACACGGGTGGGATACGCGAAACCTGGGACACCCGACAGATGTTTTTC
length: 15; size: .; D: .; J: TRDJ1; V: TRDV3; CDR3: CAFKYACQYTDKLIF; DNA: .
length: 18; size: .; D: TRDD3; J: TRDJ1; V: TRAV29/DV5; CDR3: CAATQWPRLGDGGSKLIF; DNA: TGTGCAGCAACCCAATGGCCCCGCCTGGGGGACGGTGGGTCTAAACTCATCTTT
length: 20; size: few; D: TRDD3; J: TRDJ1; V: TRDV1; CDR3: CALGELGGIRGLAYTDKLIF; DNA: TGTGCTCTTGGGGAACTAGGTGGGATACGCGGGCTCGCTTACACCGATAAACTCATCTTT
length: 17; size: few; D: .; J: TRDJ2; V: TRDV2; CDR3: CACDWTKTPLLTAQLFF; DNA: TGTGCCTGTGACTGGACCAAAACCCCTCTTTTGACAGCACAACTCTTCTTT
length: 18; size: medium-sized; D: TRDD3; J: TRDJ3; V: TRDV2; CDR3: CACDILGESSWDTRQMFF; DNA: TGTGCCTGTGACATACTGGGGGAGAGCTCCTGGGACACCCGACAGATGTTTTTC
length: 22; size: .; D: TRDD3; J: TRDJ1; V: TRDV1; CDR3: CALGESGLTYLYWGTYTDKLIF; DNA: TGTGCTCTTGGGGAAAGTGGCCTTACCTACCTGTACTGGGGGACCTACACCGATAAACTCATCTTT
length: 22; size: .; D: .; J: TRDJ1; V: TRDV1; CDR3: CALGELYSAFTGGGAYTDKLIF; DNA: TGTGCTCTTGGGGAACTATATTCGGCGTTTACTGGTGGTGGTGCGTACACCGATAAACTCATCTTT